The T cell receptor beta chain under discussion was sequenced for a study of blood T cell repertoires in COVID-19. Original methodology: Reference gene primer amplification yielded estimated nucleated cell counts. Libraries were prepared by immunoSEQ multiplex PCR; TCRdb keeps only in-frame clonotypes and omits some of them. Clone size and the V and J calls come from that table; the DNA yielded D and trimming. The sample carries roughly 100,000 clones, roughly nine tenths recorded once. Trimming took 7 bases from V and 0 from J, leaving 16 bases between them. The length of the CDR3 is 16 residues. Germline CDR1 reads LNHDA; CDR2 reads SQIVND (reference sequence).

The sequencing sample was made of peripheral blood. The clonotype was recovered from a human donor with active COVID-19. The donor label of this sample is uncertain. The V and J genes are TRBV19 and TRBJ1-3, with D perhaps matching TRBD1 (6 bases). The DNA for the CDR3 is TGTGCCAGTAACCGGGGGGCAGTCAACTCTGGAAACACCATATATTTT. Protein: CASNRGAVNSGNTIYF. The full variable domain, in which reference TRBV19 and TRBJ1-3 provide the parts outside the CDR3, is DGGITQSPKYLFRKEGQNVTLSCEQNLNHDAMYWYRQDPGQGLRLIYYSQIVNDFQKGDIAEGYSVSREKKESFPLTVTSAQKNPTAFYLCASNRGAVNSGNTIYFGEGSWLTVV.